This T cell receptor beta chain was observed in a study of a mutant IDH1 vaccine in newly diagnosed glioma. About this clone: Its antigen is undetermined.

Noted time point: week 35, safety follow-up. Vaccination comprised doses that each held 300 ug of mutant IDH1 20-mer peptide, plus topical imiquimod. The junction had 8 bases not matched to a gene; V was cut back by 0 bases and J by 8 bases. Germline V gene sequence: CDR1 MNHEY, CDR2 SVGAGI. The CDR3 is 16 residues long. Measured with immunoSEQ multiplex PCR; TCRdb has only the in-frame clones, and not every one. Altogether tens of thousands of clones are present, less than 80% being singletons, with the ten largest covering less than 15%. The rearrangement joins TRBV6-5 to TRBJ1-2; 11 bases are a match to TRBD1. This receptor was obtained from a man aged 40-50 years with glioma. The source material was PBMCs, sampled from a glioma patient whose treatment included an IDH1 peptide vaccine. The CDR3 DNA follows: TGTGCCAGCAGTTACTCGGGACAGGGGGAGGCTGGAGGCTACACCTTC. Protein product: CASSYSGQGEAGGYTF.